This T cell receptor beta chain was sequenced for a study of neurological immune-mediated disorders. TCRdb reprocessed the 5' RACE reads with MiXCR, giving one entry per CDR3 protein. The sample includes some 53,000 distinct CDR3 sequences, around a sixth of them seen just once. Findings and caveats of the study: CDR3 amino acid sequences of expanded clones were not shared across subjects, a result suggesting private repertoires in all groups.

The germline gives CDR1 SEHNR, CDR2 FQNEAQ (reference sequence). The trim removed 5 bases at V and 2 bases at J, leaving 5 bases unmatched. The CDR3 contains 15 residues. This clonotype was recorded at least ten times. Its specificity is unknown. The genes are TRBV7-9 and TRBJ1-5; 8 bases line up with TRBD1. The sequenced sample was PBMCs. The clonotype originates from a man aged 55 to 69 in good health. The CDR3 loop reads CASSKTGARNQPQHF. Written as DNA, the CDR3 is TGTGCCAGCAGCAAGACAGGGGCGCGCAATCAGCCCCAGCATTTT. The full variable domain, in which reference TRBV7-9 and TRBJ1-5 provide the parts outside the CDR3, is DTGVSQNPRHKITKRGQNVTFRCDPISEHNRLYWYRQTLGQGPEFLTYFQNEAQLEKSRLLSDRFSAERPKGSFSTLEIQRTEQGDSAMYLCASSKTGARNQPQHFGDGTRLSIL.